This T cell receptor (beta chain) was sequenced in a study of cytomegalovirus exposure and HLA in healthy donors. Overall study findings and caveats: Based on reports, TCR beta sequences accurately predicted HLA-A and HLA-B alleles for most subjects. A later analysis linked a missense DCLRE1C variant to TCR beta V- and J-gene trimming.

Primers included in the PCR were 60 Vbeta and 13 Jbeta primers. Assay: immunoSEQ multiplex PCR; the TCRdb copy retains only in-frame clones and omits some. The specimen's table records about 140,000 clones. From germline, CDR1 is MNHNS and CDR2 SASEGT. The CDR3 consists of 14 residues. The V segment lost 3 bases and the J segment 5 bases; nucleotides outside the gene matches: 4. Concerning this clone: The antigen is undetermined.

The specimen sequenced was PBMCs. This chain links TRBV6-1 with TRBJ1-1; 9 bases agree with TRBD1. This clonotype was obtained from a male donor in good health and CMV-seronegative. The CDR3 sequence: CASSDETGGTEAFF. Here the CDR3 DNA reads TGTGCCAGCAGTGACGAGACAGGGGGAACTGAAGCTTTCTTT.